These 27 T cell receptor beta chains were sequenced from one sample in a study of Graves' ophthalmopathy and Graves' hyperthyroidism. Amplified TCR beta CDR3 regions were obtained using RNA transcripts as template. Second-round multiplex PCR came after a first-round RT-PCR that employed HTBI primers. TCRdb reprocessed the multiplex PCR reads via MiXCR and lists one record per CDR3 protein. The sample carries about 500,000 distinct CDR3 sequences, under 45% recorded once. The sequencing sample was made of peripheral blood or thyroid tissue (not recorded which). The origin of the receptors is an adult man with Graves' hyperthyroidism.

At least ten counts were recorded for this clonotype. The V gene is TRBV4-1, the J gene TRBJ1-6, with D tentatively TRBD1 (6 bases). CDR1 is MGHRA and CDR2 is YSYEKL in the germline V gene. V was pared by 2 bases and J by 10 bases, with 15 bases between. CDR3 size: 15 residues. The CDR3 here is CASSQRAGAGSPLHF. CDR3 in DNA: TGCGCCAGCAGCCAACGCGCAGGGGCTGGGTCACCCCTCCACTTT.

The table lists this clonotype with a few counts. V and J are TRBV9 and TRBJ2-2; D remains unclear. Trimming took off 4 bases at V and 1 base at J, with 8 bases between the two ends. Germline assignment: CDR1 SGDLS and CDR2 YYNGEE. This CDR3 is 14 amino acids long. The CDR3 nucleotides read TGTGCCAGCAGCCCCGCGTGGAACACCGGGGAGCTGTTTTTT. This codes for CASSPAWNTGELFF.

This clonotype was seen a few times. The V call is TRBV3-1, the J call TRBJ2-3; D uncertain. Germline CDR1 is LGHDT and CDR2 is YNNKEL (reference sequence). The CDR3 runs 13 residues. V was shortened by 2 bases and J by 2 bases, with 5 bases between the two germline ends. The CDR3 DNA reads TGTGCCAGCAGCCAAAGGGTCACAGATACGCAGTATTTT. It yields the protein CASSQRVTDTQYF.

This clonotype came up a few times. This chain links TRBV15 with TRBJ2-7; 7 nucleotides line up with TRBD1. This CDR3 has 12 residues. V was pared by 5 bases and J by 7 bases, with 5 bases of the junction left unmatched. The germline V gene has CDR1 LNHNV and CDR2 YYDKDF (reference sequence). CDR3 DNA: TGTGCCACCAGCCGCTCAGGGGGTGAGCAGTACTTC. Its protein is CATSRSGGEQYF.

This rearrangement joins TRBV18 to TRBJ1-2; 8 nucleotides align to TRBD1. V shed 5 bases, J shed 3 bases, and the junction held 2 bases outside the gene matches. Germline V gene data show CDR1 as KGHSH and CDR2 as LQKENI. This CDR3 is 13 amino acids long. CDR3 sequence reads: CASSKDRDYGYTF. The CDR3 DNA sequence: TGTGCCAGCTCAAAGGACAGGGACTATGGCTACACCTTC.

This clonotype was detected ten times or more. The chain couples TRBV7-2 to TRBJ1-1, with 9 bases that match TRBD1. This CDR3 comprises 13 residues. Germline lookup yields CDR1 SGHTA and CDR2 FQGNSA. Trimming removed 5 bases from V and 7 bases from J; junction bases left unmatched: 5. The CDR3 region is CASSQTGGNEAFF. The CDR3 DNA reads as TGTGCCAGCAGCCAGACAGGGGGAAATGAAGCTTTCTTT.

This chain connects TRBV20-1 to TRBJ2-5; 9 nucleotides match TRBD2. Trimming removed 2 bases from V and 5 bases from J; junction bases left unmatched: 12. This CDR3 has 16 amino acids. The germline V gene has CDR1 DFQATT and CDR2 SNEGSKA (reference sequence). The CDR3 coding sequence is TGCAGTGCTAGATACAGGGTAGCGGGAGTATTGGAGACCCAGTACTTC. This translates into CSARYRVAGVLETQYF.

This clonotype was found a few times. This chain joins TRBV29-1 and TRBJ2-5, with D hard to call. CDR1 is SQVTM, CDR2 ANQGSEA, per germline. The CDR3 totals 12 residues. V was cut by 4 bases and J by 1 base, with 7 bases left in between. CDR3 bases: TGCAGCGTTGGACACGCCCAAGAGACCCAGTACTTC. As protein: CSVGHAQETQYF.

J is TRBJ1-1 and V is TRBV20-1; 11 bases agree with TRBD1. Unmatched junction bases numbered 7, after V lost 5 bases and J lost 2 bases. This CDR3 region has 15 residues. CDR1 and CDR2 from the germline V gene are DFQATT and SNEGSKA (reference sequence). CDR3 in DNA: TGCAGTGCTCGTAGGACAGGGGGCTTAAACACTGAAGCTTTCTTT. As protein: CSARRTGGLNTEAFF.

This sequence joins TRBV29-1 and TRBJ2-2; D may be TRBD1 (7 bases). Germline lookup yields CDR1 SQVTM and CDR2 ANQGSEA. CDR3 length: 17 residues. Trimming cost V 7 bases and J 5 bases, with 26 bases left between them. The CDR3 nucleotides are TGCAGCGAGGCCTACGTTGCGGGACAGCTTACTACCGGGGAGCTGTTTTTT. Translating gives CSEAYVAGQLTTGELFF.

This clonotype was seen only a few times. Written as DNA, the CDR3 is TGTGCCAGCAGCCAGGACAGGGGTAGCAATCAGCCCCAGCATTTT. Translating it yields CASSQDRGSNQPQHF. The chain employs TRBV7-9 and TRBJ1-5; 9 nucleotides match TRBD1. V was pared by 5 bases and J by 0 bases, with 2 bases of the junction left unmatched. The germline CDR1 and CDR2 sequences are SEHNR and FQNEAQ (reference sequence). The CDR3 extends over 15 amino acids.

The sample holds a few counts of this clonotype. The chain couples TRBV4-1 to TRBJ1-5; TRBD1 aligns across 9 bases. The CDR3 length is 15 residues. CDR1 MGHRA and CDR2 YSYEKL come from the germline V gene. The trim removed 2 bases at V and 7 bases at J, leaving 6 bases unmatched. The CDR3 protein is CASSQTGTGIQPQHF. CDR3 sequence (DNA): TGCGCCAGCAGCCAAACCGGGACAGGGATCCAGCCCCAGCATTTT.

This clonotype was observed at least ten times. V and J are TRBV5-8 and TRBJ1-2; 7 bases match TRBD1. V lost 3 bases and J lost 4; bases outside the gene matches: 6. Germline CDR1 and CDR2: SGHTS and YDEGEE. This CDR3 contains 14 residues. The CDR3 nucleotides read TGTGCCAGCAGCTACCGGGACAGAACCTATGGCTACACCTTC. Translating it yields CASSYRDRTYGYTF.

The chain employs TRBV7-9 and TRBJ2-3, with D unclear. The V and J ends lost 6 bases and 4 bases respectively, with 11 bases between them. CDR3 size: 13 residues. Germline CDR1 SEHNR, CDR2 FQNEAQ (reference sequence). CDR3 sequence (DNA): TGTGCCAGCAGACCCGACTTGGCAGATACGCAGTATTTT. This translates into CASRPDLADTQYF.

This clonotype was recorded at least ten times. The V and J genes are TRBV7-9 and TRBJ1-2; D might be TRBD1 (5 bases). With 0 bases removed from V and 4 bases from J, the gap between germline ends came to 12 bases. CDR1 is SEHNR, CDR2 FQNEAQ, per germline (reference sequence). The CDR3 loop spans 15 amino acids. This chain's CDR3 is CASSLATTATYGYTF. Here the CDR3 DNA reads TGTGCCAGCAGCTTAGCTACGACAGCAACCTATGGCTACACCTTC.

There are a few counts of this clonotype. The rearrangement uses TRBV12-3 or TRBV12-4 and TRBJ2-5; D ambiguous. This CDR3 region has 14 residues. V shed 6 bases and J shed 0 bases, with 11 bases lying between them. CDR3 sequence (DNA): TGTGCCAGCAGCCCAGGACGGTACCAAGAGACCCAGTACTTC. Translating gives CASSPGRYQETQYF.

This clonotype was detected ten times or more. The chain combines TRBV5-1 with TRBJ2-7, with D possibly matching TRBD2 (5 bases). The germline V gene has CDR1 SGHRS and CDR2 YFSETQ. There are 13 residues in the CDR3. Trimming shortened V by 4 bases and J by 0 bases, and 8 bases separated the two germline ends. Here the CDR3 reads CASSGGGSYEQYF. CDR3 DNA: TGCGCCAGCAGCGGTGGAGGCTCCTACGAGCAGTACTTC.

In regard to this clonotype: A read error may explain this, as a much larger clone is one base away. The V gene is TRBV7-9, the J gene TRBJ2-2; D gene unclear. CDR3 size: 15 residues. In germline, CDR1 is SEHNR, CDR2 FQNEAQ (reference sequence). V was cut by 5 bases and J by 0 bases, with 10 bases left in between. The chain's CDR3 is CASSQRRANTGELFF. Written as DNA, the CDR3 is TGTGCCAGCAGCCAGCGCAGAGCGAACACCGGGGAGCTGTTTTTT.

In this sample, this clonotype turned up many times. The V call is TRBV10-3, the J call TRBJ1-1; TRBD1 aligns across 7 bases. The V segment lost 9 bases and the J segment 1 base; nucleotides outside the gene matches: 11. Germline-derived CDR1 and CDR2 are ENHRY and SYGVKD. The CDR3 has 15 amino acids. CDR3 sequence: CAIKGRGLGNTEAFF. The CDR3 coding sequence is TGTGCCATAAAGGGGAGGGGGCTTGGGAACACTGAAGCTTTCTTT.

Points on this clonotype: A single base separates this from a much larger clone, so it may be a read error. The CDR3 here is CASSYSQDSIPLHF. Written as DNA, the CDR3 is TGTGCCAGCAGTTACTCACAGGACAGTATACCCCTCCACTTT. This chain joins TRBV10-3 and TRBJ1-6, with D maybe TRBD1 (6 bases). The V gene's germline CDR1 is ENHRY and CDR2 SYGVKD. CDR3 length: 14 residues.

Concerning this clonotype: As the CDR3 is not closed by the conserved phenylalanine or tryptophan, this likely results from a read error. It is unclear where the CDR3 begins or ends on the DNA, so no DNA is shown, and the CDR3 is as TCRdb lists it. The J gene is TRBJ2-5, the V gene TRBV6-6. Germline CDR1 reads MNHNY; CDR2 reads SVGAGI (reference sequence). The CDR3 adds up to 8 amino acids, both ends counted. Here the CDR3 reads CASSPPGL.

The CDR3 is CASSYTPGGNYGYTF. The CDR3 bases are TGTGCCAGCAGTTACACACCAGGGGGGAACTATGGCTACACCTTC. The rearrangement links TRBV6-5 to TRBJ1-2; 7 bases fit TRBD1. This CDR3 has 15 residues. In germline, CDR1 is MNHEY, CDR2 SVGAGI. With V trimmed by 2 bases and J by 2 bases, 5 bases remained unmatched.

J is TRBJ1-3 and V is TRBV28; 9 nucleotides align to TRBD1. Trimming took 6 bases from V and 0 from J; bases not matched to a gene: 9. The CDR3 contains 17 residues. Germline V lookup: CDR1 MDHEN, CDR2 SYDVKM. The DNA of the CDR3 is TGTGCCAGCAGAATACAGGGGGCTCCACTCTCTGGAAACACCATATATTTT. It translates to CASRIQGAPLSGNTIYF.

This clonotype showed up many times. The genes are TRBV29-1 and TRBJ2-7; perhaps TRBD2 as D (5 bases). CDR1 is SQVTM, CDR2 ANQGSEA, per germline. The CDR3 runs 16 residues. V was cut by 0 bases and J by 0 bases, with 15 bases left in between. In DNA, the CDR3 is TGCAGCGTTGAAGATAGGGCGGGTGAAAGCTCCTACGAGCAGTACTTC. Translated, it gives CSVEDRAGESSYEQYF.

This clonotype has at least ten counts. The chain couples TRBV19 to TRBJ1-1; D not certain. CDR3 length equals 12 residues. CDR1 and CDR2 (germline): LNHDA, SQIVND (reference sequence). The germline V and J ends were trimmed by 1 base and 1 base, with 1 base remaining between them. Here the CDR3 reads CASSIGNTEAFF. In DNA, the CDR3 is TGTGCCAGTAGTATAGGGAACACTGAAGCTTTCTTT. Full variable domain (outside the CDR3, taken from reference TRBV19 and TRBJ1-1): DGGITQSPKYLFRKEGQNVTLSCEQNLNHDAMYWYRQDPGQGLRLIYYSQIVNDFQKGDIAEGYSVSREKKESFPLTVTSAQKNPTAFYLCASSIGNTEAFFGQGTRLTVV.

Of note for this clonotype: One base away lies a much larger clone, so this may be a sequencing read error. The chain uses TRBV20-1 and TRBJ1-4; weak D call: TRBD1 (5 bases). CDR1 and CDR2 from the germline V gene are DFQATT and SNEGSKA (reference sequence). The CDR3 is 14 residues long. The CDR3 sequence is CSAGDQGVREKLFF. Here the CDR3 DNA reads TGCAGTGCTGGAGATCAAGGGGTTCGGGAAAAACTGTTTTTT.

Of note for this clonotype: This may arise from a read error, as a much more abundant clone is one base away. The rearrangement uses TRBV19 and TRBJ1-6; weak D call: TRBD1 (5 bases). V lost 5 bases and J lost 11, with 10 bases in between. Looked up from germline, CDR1 is LNHDA and CDR2 is SQIVND (reference sequence). The CDR3 has 12 residues. For the CDR3, the DNA is TGTGCCAGTAGTTCAGGGAGTCCACCCCTCCACTTT. Translation: CASSSGSPPLHF. The full variable domain, completed using reference TRBV19 and TRBJ1-6, is DGGITQSPKYLFRKEGQNVTLSCEQNLNHDAMYWYRQDPGQGLRLIYYSQIVNDFQKGDIAEGYSVSREKKESFPLTVTSAQKNPTAFYLCASSSGSPPLHFGNGTRLTVT.